This is a list of T cell receptor beta chains from one sample in a study of identical twins. TCRdb redid the calling of the 5' RACE reads with MiXCR, one entry per CDR3 protein. In the table there are roughly 630,000 distinct CDR3 sequences, just over 7% of which are singletons. These data were also filed under a second study, of yellow fever vaccine responses in identical twins.

The specimen was PBMCs. The receptors come from a woman between 18 and 29 years old in good health. Both conserved end residues are part of each CDR3. The D gene is left open where the match is weak. Some rows have no size entry. The others give once, few or many, or a class for an expanded clone.

>TRBD1|many|TRBV24-1|TRBJ1-5
CATSAADRDSNQPQHF
TGTGCCACCAGTGCCGCGGACAGGGATAGCAATCAGCCCCAGCATTTT
>TRBD2|many|TRBV12-3/TRBV12-4|TRBJ2-3
CASRLAGDTQYF
TGTGCCAGCCGACTAGCAGGAGATACGCAGTATTTT
>TRBD1|-|TRBV3-1|TRBJ2-1
CASSQPRGIYNEQFF
TGTGCCAGCAGCCAGCCCAGGGGGATATACAATGAGCAGTTCTTC
>TRBD2|-|TRBV3-1|TRBJ2-5
CASSQDISGRADRETQYF
TGTGCCAGCAGCCAAGATATAAGCGGGAGGGCCGATCGGGAGACCCAGTACTTC
>TRBD2|-|TRBV10-2|TRBJ2-7
CASSETSGRESYEQYF
TGCGCCAGCAGTGAAACTAGCGGGAGGGAGAGTTACGAGCAGTACTTC
>-|-|TRBV7-9|TRBJ2-3
CASSPPVAHSTDTQYF
TGTGCCAGCAGCCCCCCGGTGGCTCATAGCACAGATACGCAGTATTTT
>TRBD2|-|TRBV20-1|TRBJ2-7
CSLHGLAGHEQYF
TGCAGTCTCCATGGACTAGCGGGACACGAGCAGTACTTC
>-|few|TRBV7-6|TRBJ2-5
CASSPSYIQAQETQYF
TGTGCCAGCAGCCCCTCCTACATCCAGGCCCAAGAGACCCAGTACTTC
>-|many|TRBV28|TRBJ1-2
CASSFGPYGYTF
TGTGCCAGCAGTTTCGGGCCCTATGGCTACACCTTC
>TRBD2|few|TRBV10-3|TRBJ2-1
CAISDERGNEQFF
TGTGCCATCAGTGACGAGCGGGGCAATGAGCAGTTCTTC
>-|few|TRBV6-5|TRBJ1-1
CASSYSGVTEAFF
TGTGCCAGCAGTTACTCGGGGGTCACTGAAGCTTTCTTT
>TRBD1|many|TRBV7-9|TRBJ1-1
CASSPGQGVNTEAFF
TGTGCCAGCAGCCCAGGACAGGGGGTGAACACTGAAGCTTTCTTT
>-|many|TRBV12-3/TRBV12-4|TRBJ1-5
CASSFSHGVGNQPQHF
TGTGCCAGCAGTTTCTCGCACGGGGTTGGGAATCAGCCCCAGCATTTT
>-|-|TRBV7-6|TRBJ1-1
CASSLAGRVEAFF
TGTGCCAGCAGCTTAGCTGGCAGGGTGGAAGCTTTCTTT
>TRBD2|many|TRBV4-1|TRBJ2-5
CASSLVPSGKETQYF
TGCGCCAGCAGCCTGGTACCTAGCGGAAAAGAGACCCAGTACTTC
>TRBD2|few|TRBV29-1|TRBJ2-3
CSVEGAAGETDTQYF
TGCAGCGTTGAAGGGGCAGCGGGAGAAACAGATACGCAGTATTTT
>-|many|TRBV12-3/TRBV12-4|TRBJ2-3
CASKGDTSPDTQYF
TGTGCCAGCAAAGGGGACACTTCCCCGGATACGCAGTATTTT
>-|-|TRBV20-1|TRBJ1-6
CSARGALGGSPLHF
TGCAGTGCTAGGGGCGCCCTGGGGGGTTCACCCCTCCACTTT
>-|many|TRBV27|TRBJ1-5
CASSLSRGGSQPQHF
TGTGCCAGCAGTTTATCGAGAGGGGGGAGTCAGCCCCAGCATTTT
>-|-|TRBV6-6|TRBJ1-5
CASSYGLDQPQHF
TGTGCCAGCAGTTACGGGTTAGATCAGCCCCAGCATTTT
>-|-|TRBV6-1|TRBJ1-2
CASSENTGTAKGYTF
TGTGCCAGCAGTGAGAACACCGGGACGGCGAAGGGCTACACCTTC
>-|few|TRBV9|TRBJ1-6
CASSAHASSYNSPLHF
TGTGCCAGCAGCGCACACGCGAGCTCCTATAATTCACCCCTCCACTTT
>-|few|TRBV5-1|TRBJ2-7
CASSLGRGQSAEQYF
TGCGCCAGCAGCTTGGGGAGGGGTCAATCGGCCGAGCAGTACTTC
>-|few|TRBV20-1|TRBJ2-5
CSGQNSLLEEETQYF
TGCAGTGGGCAAAACTCCCTACTAGAGGAGGAGACCCAGTACTTC
>TRBD1|many|TRBV14|TRBJ1-2
CASSLGGGGYGYTF
TGTGCCAGCAGCCTCGGAGGGGGCGGCTATGGCTACACCTTC
>TRBD2|-|TRBV5-6|TRBJ2-5
CASSLEGLAGGETQYF
TGTGCCAGCAGCTTGGAGGGACTAGCGGGAGGTGAGACCCAGTACTTC
>-|few|TRBV28|TRBJ1-2
CASSFDSRGYTF
TGTGCCAGCAGTTTTGACAGCCGAGGCTACACCTTC
>TRBD2|few|TRBV5-1|TRBJ2-1
CASNPTSGTYNEQFF
TGCGCCAGCAATCCGACTAGCGGGACATACAATGAGCAGTTCTTC
>TRBD1|many|TRBV7-9|TRBJ1-1
CASSPPGQGLNEAFF
TGTGCCAGCAGCCCACCGGGACAGGGGTTGAATGAAGCTTTCTTT
>-|few|TRBV6-6|TRBJ2-1
CASSYEGVEQFF
TGTGCCAGCAGTTACGAGGGGGTTGAGCAGTTCTTC
>TRBD1|few|TRBV20-1|TRBJ1-2
CSARDGGGGGYTF
TGCAGTGCTAGAGATGGAGGGGGCGGTGGCTACACCTTC
>TRBD2|few|TRBV11-2|TRBJ2-3
CASRTGGNTDTQYF
TGTGCCAGCAGAACGGGGGGAAACACAGATACGCAGTATTTT
>-|-|TRBV5-1|TRBJ2-3
CASSPRGAGDTQYF
TGCGCCAGCAGCCCCCGGGGGGCAGGGGATACGCAGTATTTT
>-|-|TRBV7-9|TRBJ2-5
CASGAYQETQYF
TGTGCCAGCGGGGCATACCAAGAGACCCAGTACTTC
>TRBD1|-|TRBV28|TRBJ2-5
CASSFFPRNRGPQETQYF
TGTGCCAGCAGTTTTTTCCCCCGGAACAGGGGCCCCCAAGAGACCCAGTACTTC